The clone carrying this T cell receptor (beta chain) was picked up many times. Antigen unknown. Germline assignment: CDR1 SQVTM and CDR2 ANQGSEA. The CDR3 extends over 17 amino acids. The V end was cut by 4 bases, the J end by 3 bases, with 22 bases between. The sample is drawn from a study of blood T cells in healthy people across ages. Findings and caveats of the study: Estimated diversity, derived from one million T cells, was regarded as an underestimate. The fall in TCR beta diversity per million T cells was roughly linear with age.

Then a second PCR, running about 6 to 11 cycles, was carried out with a sample-barcoded 5' primer and a J-beta primer mix. Through a template-switch adaptor with 12 random nucleotides, each cDNA molecule received a tag. TCRdb re-derived calls from the 5' RACE reads in MiXCR, one entry per CDR3 protein. The sample shows hundreds of thousands of distinct CDR3 sequences, roughly three fifths of them seen only once. The specimen sequenced was blood. The TCR originated in a man in his sixties in good health. V and J are TRBV29-1 and TRBJ2-1; possibly TRBD2 for D (6 bases). CDR3 region: CSVGGLIGALNYNEQFF. The CDR3 nucleotides read TGCAGCGTTGGGGGACTGATCGGGGCCCTAAACTACAATGAGCAGTTCTTC.